This is a list of T cell receptor beta chains from one sample in a study of OX40 agonist ivuxolimab in advanced cancers. Method: immunoSEQ multiplex PCR; TCRdb's copy keeps in-frame clones and lacks some. The repertoire holds 65,000 to 100,000 clones, about 85% seen once, with 3% to 4.5% in the top ten. The sequences come from CD4+ or CD8+ T cells sorted from blood, collected in a trial of the OX40 agonist ivuxolimab. The receptor source for this set is an adult with an advanced solid tumor such as melanoma, head and neck, liver or kidney cancer. Both conserved end residues are part of each CDR3. A D gene is named only where the DNA matches it firmly. The size field is filled for only some rows; it gives once, few, many or a size class.

CDR3nt | CDR3aa | v_gene | abundance | j_gene | d_gene
TGTGCCACCAGCAGAGAGGTCATTAAGCCAGGGGCTGACTATGGCTACACCTTC | CATSREVIKPGADYGYTF | TRBV15 | - | TRBJ1-2 | -
TGTGCCAGCAGCTTAAAAGGACACTACGAGCAGTACTTC | CASSLKGHYEQYF | TRBV11-2 | - | TRBJ2-7 | -
TGTGCCAGCAGTTTCCAGGGGAATTCACCCCTCCACTTT | CASSFQGNSPLHF | TRBV28 | - | TRBJ1-6 | -
TGTGCCAGTAGTCCTAGACCTCAAATAGGCTACACCTTC | CASSPRPQIGYTF | TRBV19 | - | TRBJ1-2 | -
TGTGCCAGCAGCTTAGTACGTGAGCGGTACGAGCAGTACTTC | CASSLVRERYEQYF | TRBV7-8 | - | TRBJ2-7 | -
TGTGCCAGCAGTTACTCCAGGCAAATCGGGGAGCTGTTTTTT | CASSYSRQIGELFF | TRBV6-6 | few | TRBJ2-2 | -
TGTGCCAGCAGTTTATGGGGAATACAGGGCATGGATGGCTACACCTTC | CASSLWGIQGMDGYTF | TRBV28 | - | TRBJ1-2 | -
TGTGCCAGCAGCTTAGCGAACAGGGGGGAGACCCAGTACTTC | CASSLANRGETQYF | TRBV7-9 | - | TRBJ2-5 | TRBD1
TGTGCCAGCAGCTCGATTAGCTACGAGCAGTACTTC | CASSSISYEQYF | TRBV11-2 | - | TRBJ2-7 | -
TGTGCCAGCAGTTGGGAAAGGGGTCAGCCCCAGCATTTT | CASSWERGQPQHF | TRBV6-5 | - | TRBJ1-5 | -
TGTGCCAGCAGCTTGGGGCAATTTGTGAGCTCCTACAATGAGCAGTTCTTC | CASSLGQFVSSYNEQFF | TRBV11-2 | few | TRBJ2-1 | -
TGTGCCTGGAGTGTAACTAGCGATCTACGATGGTACTTC | CAWSVTSDLRWYF | TRBV30 | - | TRBJ2-7 | TRBD2
TGTGCCAGCAACTCGTATGGCTACACCTTC | CASNSYGYTF | TRBV6-1 | - | TRBJ1-2 | -
TGTGCCAGCAGAACGCAGGGTTCTTCCTACGAGCAGTACTTC | CASRTQGSSYEQYF | TRBV11-3 | - | TRBJ2-7 | -
TGTGCCAGCAGTCCCGGGGGAGCAACTAATGAAAAACTGTTTTTT | CASSPGGATNEKLFF | TRBV28 | - | TRBJ1-4 | -
TGTGCCAGCAGCTTGACAGGGAGCTCCTACAATGAGCAGTTCTTC | CASSLTGSSYNEQFF | TRBV7-2 | few | TRBJ2-1 | TRBD1
TGTGCCAGCAGCTTTAGTTCGAGCCAAGAGACCCAGTACTTC | CASSFSSSQETQYF | TRBV5-5 | - | TRBJ2-5 | -
TGTGCCTGGAGAGGGCCGGGAACCGGGGAGCTGTTTTTT | CAWRGPGTGELFF | TRBV30 | few | TRBJ2-2 | -
TGTGCCAGCAGCCCGAAACTAGCGGGAGAAGGAGAGACCCAGTACTTC | CASSPKLAGEGETQYF | TRBV11-1 | - | TRBJ2-5 | TRBD2
TGTGCCAGCAGCGCCCCGAGCGCGGCCATTGGGGAGACCCAGTACTTC | CASSAPSAAIGETQYF | TRBV7-6 | - | TRBJ2-5 | -
TGTGCCAGCAGCTCCCGGGGGGGACCCTTTGGGGAGACCCAGTACTTC | CASSSRGGPFGETQYF | TRBV11-3 | - | TRBJ2-5 | TRBD2
TGTGCCAGCAGTGAGGGGAGGACGATAGGGAATGAGCAGTTCTTC | CASSEGRTIGNEQFF | TRBV9 | - | TRBJ2-1 | -
TGCGCCAGCAGCCCGGGGGCAGGGAATTCACCCCTCCACTTT | CASSPGAGNSPLHF | TRBV5-1 | - | TRBJ1-6 | -
TGTGCCAGCAGCATCGACAGGAATCAGCCCCAGCATTTT | CASSIDRNQPQHF | TRBV7-2 | - | TRBJ1-5 | -
TGTGCCAGCAAGGGGTCTAATAATTCACCCCTCCACTTT | CASKGSNNSPLHF | TRBV2 | - | TRBJ1-6 | -
TGTGCCAGCAGTTGGGCGGCGCAAGGGTACGAGCAGTACTTC | CASSWAAQGYEQYF | TRBV27 | - | TRBJ2-7 | -
TGCGCCAGCAGCTTGGGGAGTCAGGACATAGGCGTCGGGCAGTACTTC | CASSLGSQDIGVGQYF | TRBV5-1 | - | TRBJ2-7 | -
TGTGCCAGCAGTGAATATCCGGGAGGGGGAGGCGAGCAGTACTTC | CASSEYPGGGGEQYF | TRBV25-1 | - | TRBJ2-7 | TRBD2
TGCGCCAGCAGCTTGTCCGACAGTGTAGCCAAAAACATTCAGTACTTC | CASSLSDSVAKNIQYF | TRBV5-1 | few | TRBJ2-4 | -
TGTGCCAGCAGCGCCTCCTACGAGCAGTACTTC | CASSASYEQYF | TRBV5-6 | - | TRBJ2-7 | -
TGTGCCAGCCGGGGCAGAGAGACCGGGGAGCTGTTTTTT | CASRGRETGELFF | TRBV6-6 | - | TRBJ2-2 | -
TGTGCCAGCAGCCCTACTAGCCATGGTGAGCAGTTCTTC | CASSPTSHGEQFF | TRBV7-3 | - | TRBJ2-1 | -
TGCGCCAGCAGCCGACAGGGGGCCGGTGCAGATACGCAGTATTTT | CASSRQGAGADTQYF | TRBV4-1 | - | TRBJ2-3 | TRBD1
TGTGCCAGCAGCAGCCACTCCGGGACCCATAACACGCAGTATTTT | CASSSHSGTHNTQYF | TRBV11-3 | - | TRBJ2-3 | -
TGTGCCAGCAGCCCCGTCCGGGGGAGCTCCTACAATGAGCAGTTCTTC | CASSPVRGSSYNEQFF | TRBV7-9 | - | TRBJ2-1 | -
TGTGCCAGCAGTTTTGGCGGGAGAGGTTATGAGCAGTTCTTC | CASSFGGRGYEQFF | TRBV27 | once | TRBJ2-1 | TRBD2
TGCGCCAGCAGCCCTCGCGAGGGGGGGACTGAAGCTTTCTTT | CASSPREGGTEAFF | TRBV4-1 | - | TRBJ1-1 | -
TGTGCCAGCAGCTTATCCACTAGGCTCGAGGGTAGGAATGAGCAGTTCTTC | CASSLSTRLEGRNEQFF | TRBV7-2 | few | TRBJ2-1 | -
TGTGCCAGCAGGGGACAGGGCATAGAGACCCAGTACTTC | CASRGQGIETQYF | TRBV5-4 | - | TRBJ2-5 | TRBD1
TGTGCCAGCAGTCCGCCTGATGGGACTAGCGGGAGGTATGAGCAGTTCTTC | CASSPPDGTSGRYEQFF | TRBV28 | - | TRBJ2-1 | TRBD2
TGTGCCAACGGGTCGGACAGCCAGCAAGAGACCCAGTACTTC | CANGSDSQQETQYF | TRBV27 | - | TRBJ2-5 | -
TGTGCCAGCAGTGAGGGACTAGCGGGACTTACAGATACGCAGTATTTT | CASSEGLAGLTDTQYF | TRBV28 | - | TRBJ2-3 | TRBD2
TGTGCCTCCCGGGGGACTAGCGAGCGAACAGATACGCAGTATTTT | CASRGTSERTDTQYF | TRBV19 | - | TRBJ2-3 | TRBD2
TGCGCCAGCAGTGACAGTGGACAGGCGGCTGAAGCTTTCTTT | CASSDSGQAAEAFF | TRBV10-1 | - | TRBJ1-1 | TRBD1
TGTGCCATCAGTGAACCCGACAGGGGTGACACAGATACGCAGTATTTT | CAISEPDRGDTDTQYF | TRBV10-3 | - | TRBJ2-3 | TRBD1
TGTGCCAGCAGTTCGGGGAGTGAAAAACTGTTTTTT | CASSSGSEKLFF | TRBV28 | - | TRBJ1-4 | -
TGTGCCAGCAGCTTAGAGTTGCGGGAGGTGGATGAGCAGTTCTTC | CASSLELREVDEQFF | TRBV7-8 | - | TRBJ2-1 | TRBD2
TGTGCCAGCAGCGTAGGGGTGGGAACCTACAATGAGCAGTTCTTC | CASSVGVGTYNEQFF | TRBV9 | - | TRBJ2-1 | -
TGTGCCAGCAGCTTAGGGGGAAACTACGAGCAGTACTTC | CASSLGGNYEQYF | TRBV13 | - | TRBJ2-7 | -
TGTGCCAGCAGTCCAAGACCCGGGACTAACTACAATGAGCAGTTCTTC | CASSPRPGTNYNEQFF | TRBV7-9 | - | TRBJ2-1 | TRBD2
TGTGCCAGCAGCGAAACCGAGACAGTGTTAAGAGGTTACGAGCAGTACTTC | CASSETETVLRGYEQYF | TRBV9 | - | TRBJ2-7 | -